The 27 T cell receptor beta chains reported below all come from one sample, sequenced in a study of OX40 agonist ivuxolimab in advanced cancers. The assay was immunoSEQ multiplex PCR, and TCRdb's table has in-frame clones only and misses some. The sample shows roughly 53,000 clones, approximately 75% of them seen only once. The sequencing here drew on CD4+ or CD8+ T cells sorted from blood, taken in a trial of the OX40 agonist ivuxolimab. The receptors shown here come from an adult with an advanced solid tumor such as melanoma, head and neck, liver or kidney cancer.

The genes are TRBV19 and TRBJ1-4; D is undetermined. Per germline, CDR1 LNHDA and CDR2 SQIVND (reference sequence). CDR3 length: 16 residues. V was clipped by 0 bases and J by 6 bases, with 14 bases between them. The chain's CDR3 is CASSIDRHLGDEKLFF. In nucleotides, the CDR3 is TGTGCCAGTAGTATAGATAGGCACCTTGGGGATGAAAAACTGTTTTTT.

The chain combines TRBV7-9 with TRBJ1-2, with a weak D call TRBD1 (5 bases). Germline-derived CDR1 and CDR2 are SEHNR and FQNEAQ (reference sequence). The germline V and J ends were trimmed by 0 bases and 8 bases, with 13 bases remaining between them. This CDR3 region has 14 residues. CDR3 nucleotide sequence: TGTGCCAGCAGCTTAGCGGGGTACAGGACCGGCTACACCTTC. It specifies CASSLAGYRTGYTF. Combining the CDR3 with reference TRBV7-9 and TRBJ1-2 gives the whole variable domain DTGVSQNPRHKITKRGQNVTFRCDPISEHNRLYWYRQTLGQGPEFLTYFQNEAQLEKSRLLSDRFSAERPKGSFSTLEIQRTEQGDSAMYLCASSLAGYRTGYTFGSGTRLTVV.

The rearrangement links TRBV30 to TRBJ2-5; D unclear. The CDR3 is 11 residues long. Looked up from germline, CDR1 is GTSNPN and CDR2 is SVGIG (reference sequence). Trimming pared 5 bases from V and 5 bases from J, leaving 9 bases between. CDR3 loop: CAWAVGETQYF. In DNA, the CDR3 is TGTGCCTGGGCAGTCGGGGAGACCCAGTACTTC.

The chain carries TRBV2 and TRBJ1-5; no definite D call. CDR1 SNHLY and CDR2 FYNNEI come from the germline V gene. Trimming removed 6 bases at V and 7 bases at J, with 13 bases between. CDR3 length equals 13 residues. Here the CDR3 DNA reads TGTGCCAGCAGCCCCGGACCTTCACAGCCCCAGCATTTT. This translates into CASSPGPSQPQHF.

The J gene is TRBJ2-7, the V gene TRBV7-9, with D possibly being TRBD2 (5 bases). Trimming took off 4 bases at V and 2 bases at J, with 18 bases between the two ends. CDR3 length equals 16 residues. From germline, CDR1 is SEHNR and CDR2 FQNEAQ (reference sequence). This chain's CDR3 is CASSSYHGRAAYEQYF. Written as DNA, the CDR3 is TGTGCCAGCAGCTCCTACCACGGGCGGGCCGCCTACGAGCAGTACTTC.

The chain recombines TRBV5-1 with TRBJ1-1, with TRBD1 matching 9 bases. The CDR3 totals 15 residues. With V trimmed by 2 bases and J by 0 bases, 2 bases remained unmatched. Germline V lookup: CDR1 SGHRS, CDR2 YFSETQ. The CDR3 loop reads CASSFTGGMNTEAFF. DNA for the CDR3: TGCGCCAGCAGCTTTACAGGGGGCATGAACACTGAAGCTTTCTTT.

This clone was detected only a few times. The chain uses TRBV19 and TRBJ2-2, with D uncertain. Germline CDR1 and CDR2: LNHDA and SQIVND (reference sequence). The CDR3 is 14 residues long. Trimming removed 6 bases at V and 6 bases at J, with 14 bases between. As DNA, the CDR3 is TGTGCCAGTAGCCTCGACATCGAGGCCGGGGAGCTGTTTTTT. Protein: CASSLDIEAGELFF.

The V and J genes are TRBV28 and TRBJ2-3, with D possibly being TRBD2 (5 bases). The V end lost 4 bases, the J end lost 4 bases, and 15 bases lay between the germline ends. The CDR3 is made up of 15 amino acids. Germline assignment: CDR1 MDHEN and CDR2 SYDVKM. CDR3 coding DNA: TGTGCCAGCAGTTCGGAGGCGCGCCCCGCAGATACGCAGTATTTT. Translation gives CASSSEARPADTQYF.

This clone appeared once. This chain connects TRBV2 to TRBJ2-3, with D possibly matching TRBD2 (5 bases). Trimming stripped 6 bases from V and 5 bases from J, with 15 bases between. This CDR3 is built from 14 residues. Looked up from germline, CDR1 is SNHLY and CDR2 is FYNNEI. The CDR3 loop reads CASRGFEGRDTQYF. DNA of the CDR3: TGTGCCAGCAGGGGTTTTGAAGGGAGAGATACGCAGTATTTT.

This chain joins TRBV5-6 and TRBJ2-7, with D possibly matching TRBD1 (6 bases). Germline values: CDR1 SGHDT, CDR2 YYEEEE. Between the trimmed V and J ends, which lost 1 base and 2 bases, there was a span of 13 bases. CDR3 length: 15 amino acids. The CDR3 is CASSLWAGVAYEQYF. As DNA, the CDR3 is TGTGCCAGCAGCTTGTGGGCAGGGGTGGCCTACGAGCAGTACTTC. Using reference TRBV5-6 and TRBJ2-7 for the parts outside the CDR3, the full variable domain is DAGVTQSPTHLIKTRGQQVTLRCSPKSGHDTVSWYQQALGQGPQFIFQYYEEEERQRGNFPDRFSGHQFPNYSSELNVNALLLGDSALYLCASSLWAGVAYEQYFGPGTRLTVT.

V gene TRBV5-1 combines with J gene TRBJ2-7; D may match TRBD1 or TRBD2 (5 bases each). This CDR3 is built from 14 residues. The germline gives CDR1 SGHRS, CDR2 YFSETQ. V lost 5 bases to trimming and J lost 5 bases, with 17 bases between them. The CDR3 coding sequence is TGCGCCAGCAGGGCCCGGGGCCCTAGGGACGAGCAGTACTTC. It codes for CASRARGPRDEQYF.

The sample holds one count of this clone. The chain combines TRBV27 with TRBJ1-6; 7 bases are shared with TRBD1. The germline gives CDR1 MNHEY, CDR2 SMNVEV (reference sequence). The CDR3 contains 15 residues. Trimming removed 6 bases from V and 4 bases from J; junction bases left unmatched: 6. CDR3 DNA: TGTGCCAGCAGAGTCCGGGACAGTTATAATTCACCCCTCCACTTT. As protein: CASRVRDSYNSPLHF.

J is TRBJ1-3 and V is TRBV6-5; D may be TRBD1 (5 bases). V shed 3 bases and J shed 0 bases, with 12 bases lying between them. CDR3 length: 16 residues. Germline CDR1 and CDR2: MNHEY and SVGAGI. In DNA, the CDR3 is TGTGCCAGCAGTTATGGCCCTGGGGCCTCTGGAAACACCATATATTTT. Its translation: CASSYGPGASGNTIYF.

This clone occurred once. V usage is TRBV19 and J usage is TRBJ2-2; D is ambiguous. CDR1 and CDR2 from the germline V gene are LNHDA and SQIVND (reference sequence). The CDR3 is made up of 11 amino acids. V shed 6 bases and J shed 5 bases, with 4 bases lying between them. CDR3 nucleotides: TGTGCCAGTAGGGGGACCGGGGAGCTGTTTTTT. It specifies CASRGTGELFF.

The rearrangement links TRBV6-4 to TRBJ2-3; 7 nucleotides agree with TRBD1. The V segment lost 6 bases and the J segment 7 bases; nucleotides outside the gene matches: 7. CDR3 length: 13 amino acids. The germline V gene encodes CDR1 MRHNA and CDR2 SNTAGT. Here the CDR3 DNA reads TGTGCCAGCAGCGAAGTACAGGGGAATACGCAGTATTTT. Protein product: CASSEVQGNTQYF.

J is TRBJ1-2 and V is TRBV5-6; D gene uncertain. Trimming took off 2 bases at V and 4 bases at J, with 15 bases between the two ends. This CDR3 has 15 residues. The germline V gene encodes CDR1 SGHDT and CDR2 YYEEEE. CDR3 sequence (DNA): TGTGCCAGCAGCTTCCTGGGATTCGGAAGCTATGGCTACACCTTC. It specifies CASSFLGFGSYGYTF. Filled out from reference TRBV5-6 and TRBJ1-2, the complete variable domain reads DAGVTQSPTHLIKTRGQQVTLRCSPKSGHDTVSWYQQALGQGPQFIFQYYEEEERQRGNFPDRFSGHQFPNYSSELNVNALLLGDSALYLCASSFLGFGSYGYTFGSGTRLTVV.

This clone was seen a few times. The chain carries TRBV5-1 and TRBJ2-3; 15 bases are shared with TRBD2. Germline assignment: CDR1 SGHRS and CDR2 YFSETQ. There are 17 residues in the CDR3. V lost 4 bases to trimming and J lost 5 bases; unmatched junction nucleotides: 8. The CDR3 loop reads CASSLGTSGGTGDTQYF. As DNA, the CDR3 is TGCGCCAGCAGCCTCGGGACTAGCGGGGGGACAGGAGATACGCAGTATTTT. The variable domain in full, completed from reference TRBV5-1 and TRBJ2-3, reads KAGVTQTPRYLIKTRGQQVTLSCSPISGHRSVSWYQQTPGQGLQFLFEYFSETQRNKGNFPGRFSGRQFSNSRSEMNVSTLELGDSALYLCASSLGTSGGTGDTQYFGPGTRLTVL.

This sequence joins TRBV5-4 and TRBJ2-3; 10 positions agree with TRBD2. Germline V lookup: CDR1 SGHNT, CDR2 YYREEE (reference sequence). The CDR3 loop spans 16 amino acids. V trimming: 3 bases; J trimming: 3 bases; junction bases outside the gene matches: 7. The CDR3 region has the DNA TGTGCCAGCAGCTCTCGACTAGCGGGTGGAACAGATACGCAGTATTTT. Protein sequence: CASSSRLAGGTDTQYF.

J is TRBJ2-6 and V is TRBV5-6; the D is unclear. Germline CDR1 SGHDT, CDR2 YYEEEE. This CDR3 is built from 15 residues. V lost 1 base to trimming and J lost 0 bases, with 5 bases between them. This CDR3 is CASSLIASGANVLTF. The CDR3 nucleotides read TGTGCCAGCAGCTTGATAGCCTCTGGGGCCAACGTCCTGACTTTC.

There are a few counts of this clone. This rearrangement joins TRBV30 to TRBJ2-1; 10 bases fit TRBD2. V shed 6 bases and J 7 bases; nucleotides not matched to a gene: 12. The V gene's germline CDR1 is GTSNPN and CDR2 SVGIG (reference sequence). The CDR3 length is 15 residues. CDR3 nucleotides: TGTGCCTGTCGTCGCCCCTTAGCGGGAGGAAATGAGCAGTTCTTC. Protein: CACRRPLAGGNEQFF. Full variable domain (outside the CDR3, taken from reference TRBV30 and TRBJ2-1): SQTIHQWPATLVQPVGSPLSLECTVEGTSNPNLYWYRQAAGRGLQLLFYSVGIGQISSEVPQNLSASRPQDRQFILSSKKLLLSDSGFYLCACRRPLAGGNEQFFGPGTRLTVL.

This chain joins TRBV7-2 and TRBJ2-7, with TRBD2 identical over 8 bases. There are 14 residues in the CDR3. V dropped 6 bases and J dropped 1; count of bases not matched to a gene: 5. CDR1 and CDR2 from the germline V gene are SGHTA and FQGNSA. The CDR3 here is CASRGTSSSYEQYF. The CDR3 nucleotides are TGTGCCAGCAGAGGGACTAGTTCTTCCTACGAGCAGTACTTC.

This clone was seen a single time. V is TRBV18 and J is TRBJ1-1; D may be TRBD1 (6 bases). Germline loops: CDR1 KGHSH, CDR2 LQKENI. V gave up 3 bases and J gave up 4 bases, with 15 bases separating them. This CDR3 comprises 15 residues. CDR3 sequence reads: CASSPLDSVSTEAFF. Written as DNA, the CDR3 is TGTGCCAGCTCACCCTTGGACAGTGTAAGCACTGAAGCTTTCTTT.

In its sample, this clone was seen once. The chain joins TRBV5-1 to TRBJ1-2, with 9 bases identical to TRBD1. The V gene's germline CDR1 is SGHRS and CDR2 YFSETQ. The CDR3 is 15 residues long. Losses at the gene ends were 4 bases for V and 2 bases for J; bases not matched to a gene: 6. CDR3 sequence reads: CASSASTGGNYGYTF. In DNA, the CDR3 is TGCGCCAGCAGCGCTTCGACAGGGGGAAACTATGGCTACACCTTC. Filled out from reference TRBV5-1 and TRBJ1-2, the complete variable domain reads KAGVTQTPRYLIKTRGQQVTLSCSPISGHRSVSWYQQTPGQGLQFLFEYFSETQRNKGNFPGRFSGRQFSNSRSEMNVSTLELGDSALYLCASSASTGGNYGYTFGSGTRLTVV.

The J gene is TRBJ2-3, the V gene TRBV5-4; D remains ambiguous. Germline V gene lookup returns CDR1 SGHNT and CDR2 YYREEE (reference sequence). This CDR3 has 14 amino acids. V shed 2 bases and J shed 2 bases, with 9 bases lying between them. CDR3 residues: CASSLQSTTDTQYF. CDR3 bases: TGTGCCAGCAGCTTACAGTCTACCACAGATACGCAGTATTTT.

As DNA, the CDR3 is TGTGCCAGCAGACCCTTTGGGGCAAGCTCCTACGAGCAGTACTTC. It encodes CASRPFGASSYEQYF. The chain employs TRBV14 and TRBJ2-7, with D possibly TRBD1 on 5 matching bases. Trimming left V 6 bases short and J 0 bases short, with 15 bases between. CDR3 length equals 15 residues. Germline V CDR1 and CDR2: SGHDN, FVKESK. Full variable domain (rest looked up from reference TRBV14 and TRBJ2-7): EAGVTQFPSHSVIEKGQTVTLRCDPISGHDNLYWYRRVMGKEIKFLLHFVKESKQDESGMPNNRFLAERTGGTYSTLKVQPAELEDSGVYFCASRPFGASSYEQYFGPGTRLTVT.

This clone was recorded a few times. This rearrangement joins TRBV2 to TRBJ2-7; 7 bases match TRBD1. Trimming took 10 bases from V and 6 from J; bases not matched to a gene: 9. The germline gives CDR1 SNHLY, CDR2 FYNNEI. The CDR3 length is 12 residues. CDR3 amino acids: CANNRGPGEQYF. CDR3 DNA: TGTGCCAACAACAGGGGTCCGGGCGAGCAGTACTTC.

The rearrangement links TRBV7-2 to TRBJ2-7; 12 bases fit TRBD2. The V and J ends lost 5 bases and 8 bases, in that order; junction bases with no gene match: 4. The length of the CDR3 is 13 residues. Germline V gives CDR1 SGHTA, CDR2 FQGNSA. CDR3 amino acids: CASSRGLAGKQYF. CDR3 bases: TGTGCCAGCAGCCGCGGACTAGCGGGAAAGCAGTACTTC.